The present entry profiles one TCR beta chain with its context. Its antigen is as yet unknown. These data come from a study of response to subunit inactivated influenza vaccine. General study points: Authors suggested each seasonal influenza vaccination recruits few new T cells.

The CDR3 sequence is 15 residues long. Germline CDR1 and CDR2: KGHDR and SFDVKD. The germline V and J ends were trimmed by 2 bases and 5 bases, with 13 bases remaining between them. A single record per CDR3 protein comes from TCRdb applying MiXCR to the RT-PCR reads. The sample includes hundreds of thousands of distinct CDR3 sequences, around 8% of them seen just once. The chain uses TRBV24-1 and TRBJ2-3, with D uncertain. The sequenced sample was PBMCs from blood, obtained around 25 months after vaccination. The source is a man between 50 and 75 years old who received an inactivated influenza vaccine. The CDR3 sequence is CATSDSVGYVDTQYF. The CDR3 nucleotides are TGTGCCACCAGTGATTCAGTGGGGTATGTAGATACGCAGTATTTT.